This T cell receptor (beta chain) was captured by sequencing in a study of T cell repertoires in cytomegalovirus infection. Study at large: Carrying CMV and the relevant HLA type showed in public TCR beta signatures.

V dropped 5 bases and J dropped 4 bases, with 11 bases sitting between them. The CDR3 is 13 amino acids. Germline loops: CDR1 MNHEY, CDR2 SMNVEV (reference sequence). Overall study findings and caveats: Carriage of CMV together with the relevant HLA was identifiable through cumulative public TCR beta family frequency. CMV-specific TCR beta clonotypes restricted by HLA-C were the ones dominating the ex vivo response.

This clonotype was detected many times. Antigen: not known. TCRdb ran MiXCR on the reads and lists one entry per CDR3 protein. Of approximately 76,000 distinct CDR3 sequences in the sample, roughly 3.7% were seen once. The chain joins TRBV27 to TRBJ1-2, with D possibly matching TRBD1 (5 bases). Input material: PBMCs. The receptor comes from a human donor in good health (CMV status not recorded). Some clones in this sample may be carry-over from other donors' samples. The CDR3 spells CASSPQGIYGYTF. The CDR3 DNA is TGTGCCAGCAGTCCGCAGGGAATCTATGGCTACACCTTC.